The rows below give T cell receptor beta chains drawn from one sample of a study of monozygotic twins with inflammatory bowel disease. From its re-call of the 5' RACE reads, TCRdb lists each CDR3 protein once, without DNA. The repertoire table contains 440,000 or so distinct CDR3 sequences. Sequencing was carried out using blood. These receptor sequences come from a human donor with ulcerative colitis or Crohn's disease, or a healthy co-twin of an affected twin (not recorded which). The CDR3 runs from the conserved cysteine through the conserved F or W. Fields, in order: V gene, J gene, CDR3 protein.

>TRBV5-1|TRBJ2-3
CASSPRTSGSTDTQYF
>TRBV20-1|TRBJ1-6
CSADRARGDSPLHF
>TRBV27|TRBJ2-4
CASMDSKNIQYF
>TRBV3-1|TRBJ1-2
CASSHRQNATFSLYGYGYTF
>TRBV20-1|TRBJ2-7
CSATDRGNEQYF
>TRBV20-1|TRBJ2-1
CSATPWTSVYNEQFF
>TRBV5-4|TRBJ2-6
CASTATPGPGANVLTF
>TRBV12-3/TRBV12-4|TRBJ1-5
CASTTDTPGNQPQHF
>TRBV5-1|TRBJ1-1
CASSGQGVPEAFF
>TRBV5-6|TRBJ1-3
CASSPGQTSGNTIYF
>TRBV6-5|TRBJ1-4
CASSYRAGPGVFEKLFF
>TRBV10-3|TRBJ2-4
CAISEQGQGAKNIQYF
>TRBV12-3/TRBV12-4|TRBJ2-4
CASAMAKNIQYF
>TRBV3-1|TRBJ1-4
CASSQRTGPLGRTNEKLFF
>TRBV3-1|TRBJ1-2
CASSQKVWTGGTVGLGYTF
>TRBV5-5|TRBJ1-4
CASSLVPVRRREEKLFF
>TRBV7-9|TRBJ2-3
CASSFPPLSGSTDTQYF
>TRBV5-6|TRBJ2-7
CASRLQGAFSYEQYF
>TRBV5-1|TRBJ2-6
CASSLATRSDGANVLTF
>TRBV5-1|TRBJ2-6
CASSINRGSGANVLTF
>TRBV10-3|TRBJ2-1
CAISELEGPSYNEQFF
>TRBV5-1|TRBJ2-2
CASSAPGMGTGELFF
>TRBV7-3|TRBJ2-1
CASSLLAGGPRNEQFF
>TRBV20-1|TRBJ2-7
CSASVGTGQYF
>TRBV28|TRBJ2-6
CATNRVWSSSGANVLTF
>TRBV15|TRBJ1-2
CATSREQARSQIHTYGYTF
>TRBV21-1|TRBJ1-6
CASSKEESPLHF
>TRBV7-2|TRBJ1-3
CASSLESQHYGSTIYF
>TRBV7-2|TRBJ2-1
CASSLSIALPYNEQFF
>TRBV10-3|TRBJ2-1
CAIMASGGGNEQFF
>TRBV12-3/TRBV12-4|TRBJ2-2
CASITLGSPGNGELFF
>TRBV20-1|TRBJ1-2
CSATQGSANYGYTF
>TRBV5-4|TRBJ2-4
CASSSGQGAALAKNIQYF
>TRBV7-9|TRBJ2-2
CASSLDATLGELFF
>TRBV9|TRBJ2-2
CASSVVPGQGGNTGELFF
>TRBV5-1|TRBJ2-3
CASRDRGHTDTQYF
>TRBV6-5|TRBJ1-2
CASSSEVYGYTF
>TRBV29-1|TRBJ1-5
CSVATGQGGQPQHF
>TRBV7-8|TRBJ1-2
CASSATGGRDGYTF
>TRBV5-1|TRBJ2-1
CASSLAGSEYNEQFF
>TRBV7-2|TRBJ1-2
CASSLGQRNYGYTF
>TRBV5-1|TRBJ2-1
CASSSPGLLSYNEQFF
>TRBV20-1|TRBJ2-1
CSARVGAGRYNEQFF
>TRBV7-9|TRBJ2-2
CASSFRPSSTGELFF
>TRBV5-1|TRBJ1-1
CASSQAGETEAFF
>TRBV5-6|TRBJ1-2
CASSDTGGDPHGYTF
>TRBV3-1|TRBJ2-3
CASSQDGARVDTQYF
>TRBV28|TRBJ1-3
CASSSGGSDGNTIYF
>TRBV5-1|TRBJ2-7
CASMGQGTYEQYF
>TRBV3-1|TRBJ1-5
CASSQSRPRSSSNQPQHF
>TRBV21-1|TRBJ2-1
CASSTPGQGNEQFF
>TRBV12-3/TRBV12-4|TRBJ2-7
CASSYGTSYEQYF
>TRBV18|TRBJ2-2
CASSPGLANTGELFF
>TRBV7-9|TRBJ2-7
CASSLAGTGPYEQYF
>TRBV7-2|TRBJ2-2
CASSPHRGWTGELFF
>TRBV6-2/TRBV6-3|TRBJ2-6
CASSPRNSGANVLTF
>TRBV5-6|TRBJ2-7
CASSRDRDSYEQYF
>TRBV3-1|TRBJ2-3
CASSQSRADTQYF
>TRBV5-1|TRBJ1-1
CASSPQDRAGTEAFF
>TRBV29-1|TRBJ2-7
CSVLTGGREQYF